The rows below give T cell receptor beta chains drawn from one sample of a study of regulatory T cells in long-lasting Graves disease. Each CDR3 protein is one row after TCRdb ran MiXCR on the multiplex PCR reads. The table lists about 420,000 distinct CDR3 sequences, less than 20% of them singletons. These data were also reused for a study on T cells in Graves' hyperthyroidism and ophthalmopathy.

The sample here was peripheral blood mononuclear cells (PBMCs), taken at new diagnosis, from a patient treated with antithyroid drugs. The receptors come from a young woman with Graves disease. Each CDR3 is given with its conserved first and last residue. Fields, in order: D gene, V gene, clone size, J gene, CDR3 protein, CDR3 DNA. The D gene is left open where the match is weak. The size field is filled for only some rows; it gives once, few, many or a size class.

TRBD2	TRBV4-1	few	TRBJ2-7	CASSISGRAPQDEQYF	TGCGCCAGCAGCATTAGCGGGAGGGCCCCTCAGGACGAGCAGTACTTC
TRBD2	TRBV29-1	.	TRBJ2-3	CSVVGSGRATDTQYF	TGCAGCGTTGTGGGTAGCGGGAGGGCCACAGATACGCAGTATTTT
TRBD2	TRBV19	few	TRBJ2-1	CASSSIRTSGRMEQFF	TGTGCCAGTAGTTCCATACGGACTAGCGGGAGGATGGAGCAGTTCTTC
.	TRBV7-2	.	TRBJ1-4	CATQHRRGEKLFF	TGTGCAACCCAGCATCGTCGGGGGGAAAAACTGTTTTTT
TRBD2	TRBV29-1	few	TRBJ2-3	CSVVGRGGGTDTQYF	TGCAGCGTTGTTGGACGGGGGGGGGGCACAGATACGCAGTATTTT
.	TRBV24-1	.	TRBJ1-2	CATSALDGGNYGYTF	TGTGCCACCAGTGCCTTGGATGGGGGGAACTATGGCTACACCTTC
.	TRBV3-1	many	TRBJ1-5	CASSHGTFQPQHF	TGTGCCAGCAGCCACGGGACTTTCCAGCCCCAGCATTTT
.	TRBV27	many	TRBJ2-7	CASSLSKEVLSYEQYF	TGTGCCAGCAGTTTATCGAAGGAGGTCCTCTCCTACGAGCAGTACTTC
TRBD2	TRBV28	few	TRBJ2-3	CASISGLAGFVGTDTQYF	TGTGCCAGCATTTCGGGACTAGCGGGATTCGTAGGCACAGATACGCAGTATTTT
TRBD2	TRBV19	few	TRBJ2-7	CASSPWASGSHEQYF	TGTGCCAGTAGTCCTTGGGCTAGCGGGAGCCACGAGCAGTACTTC
TRBD2	TRBV10-3	few	TRBJ2-1	CAIRRDYPRLNEQFF	TGTGCCATCAGGCGGGACTACCCCCGTTTGAATGAGCAGTTCTTC
.	TRBV28	many	TRBJ1-5	CASSSAGRESNQPQHF	TGTGCCAGCAGTTCGGCAGGGAGGGAAAGCAATCAGCCCCAGCATTTT
TRBD1	TRBV3-1	many	TRBJ1-5	CASSPGTGSNQPQHF	TGTGCCAGCAGCCCCGGGACAGGGAGTAATCAGCCCCAGCATTTT
TRBD2	TRBV29-1	few	TRBJ2-7	CSVAPGLAEPYEQYF	TGCAGCGTCGCGCCGGGACTAGCGGAACCCTACGAGCAGTACTTC
TRBD2	TRBV4-3	few	TRBJ2-4	CASSQDSGWGKNIQYF	TGCGCCAGCAGCCAAGATAGCGGGTGGGGCAAAAACATTCAGTACTTC
.	TRBV28	many	TRBJ2-2	CASSLGSDYTGELFF	TGTGCCAGCAGTTTAGGTAGTGACTACACCGGGGAGCTGTTTTTT
.	TRBV7-9	.	TRBJ1-4	CASSLGASFGGGSEKLFF	TGTGCCAGCAGCTTAGGAGCCTCCTTTGGGGGGGGAAGTGAAAAACTGTTTTTT
TRBD2	TRBV19	few	TRBJ2-7	CATSNSGIVAYEQYF	TGTGCCACCTCCAACAGCGGGATAGTCGCCTACGAGCAGTACTTC
.	TRBV6-5	many	TRBJ1-1	CASSYAGAGTEAFF	TGTGCCAGCAGTTATGCGGGGGCCGGGACTGAAGCTTTCTTT
.	TRBV9	few	TRBJ1-6	CASSVGGIPGGYNSPLHF	TGTGCCAGCAGCGTAGGTGGTATTCCCGGGGGGTATAATTCACCCCTCCACTTT
.	TRBV11-2	many	TRBJ2-1	CASSLGPANNEQFF	TGTGCCAGCAGCTTAGGGCCCGCAAACAATGAGCAGTTCTTC
.	TRBV19	.	TRBJ2-6	CASSLGLLLSGANVLTF	TGTGCCAGTAGCCTAGGGCTTCTCTTGTCTGGGGCCAACGTCCTGACTTTC
.	TRBV15	.	TRBJ1-5	CATSRDGQPQHF	TGTGCCACCAGCAGAGATGGTCAGCCCCAGCATTTT
TRBD1	TRBV2	many	TRBJ2-7	CASRWTGQPYEQYF	TGTGCCAGCAGGTGGACAGGGCAACCCTACGAGCAGTACTTC
.	TRBV19	.	TRBJ1-5	CASSAGRQNQPQHF	TGTGCCAGTAGTGCCGGACGTCAAAACCAGCCCCAGCATTTT
.	TRBV3-1	many	TRBJ1-3	CASSQTSQGSWPGNTIYF	TGTGCCAGCAGCCAAACTTCTCAGGGTTCGTGGCCTGGAAACACCATATATTTT
.	TRBV28	.	TRBJ1-2	CASSSHGGYTF	TGTGCCAGCAGTTCCCACGGTGGCTACACCTTC
.	TRBV9	few	TRBJ1-2	CASSVGRGNNYGYTF	TGTGCCAGCAGCGTAGGTCGAGGAAATAACTATGGCTACACCTTC
TRBD2	TRBV20-1	many	TRBJ2-3	CSARGAGGGVRTDTQYF	TGCAGTGCTAGGGGGGCGGGAGGGGGTGTGAGGACAGATACGCAGTATTTT
.	TRBV5-1	few	TRBJ2-7	CASSFPGAYEQYF	TGCGCCAGCAGCTTTCCGGGAGCCTACGAGCAGTACTTC
.	TRBV18	many	TRBJ2-5	CASSPEETQYF	TGTGCCAGCTCACCGGAAGAGACCCAGTACTTC
.	TRBV6-1	many	TRBJ2-3	CVSSGNLGTDTQYF	TGTGTCAGCAGCGGAAATCTTGGCACAGATACGCAGTATTTT
.	TRBV5-1	many	TRBJ2-7	CASHGSVGYEQYF	TGCGCCAGCCACGGATCTGTGGGCTACGAGCAGTACTTC
.	TRBV2	many	TRBJ2-4	CASSAGFLAKNIQYF	TGTGCCAGCAGCGCAGGATTTCTAGCCAAAAACATTCAGTACTTC
.	TRBV6-2/TRBV6-3	few	TRBJ1-1	CASTWWNTEAFF	TGTGCCAGCACCTGGTGGAACACTGAAGCTTTCTTT
TRBD2	TRBV5-1	many	TRBJ2-2	CASSEVAGVGSTGELFF	TGCGCCAGCAGCGAGGTAGCGGGAGTTGGAAGCACCGGGGAGCTGTTTTTT
TRBD1	TRBV15	.	TRBJ1-4	CATSSWRTGITEKLLF	TGTGCCACCAGCAGCTGGAGGACAGGGATTACGGAAAAACTGCTTTTT
.	TRBV20-1	.	TRBJ2-7	CSARDLGEQYF	TGCAGTGCTAGAGATCTGGGGGAGCAGTACTTC
.	TRBV19	.	TRBJ1-5	CASSIYRALDSNQPQHF	TGTGCCAGTAGTATCTACAGGGCCCTCGATAGCAATCAGCCCCAGCATTTT
.	TRBV28	.	TRBJ2-2	CASSIAGTHTGELFF	TGTGCCAGCAGTATAGCCGGGACCCACACCGGGGAGCTGTTTTTT
TRBD2	TRBV28	.	TRBJ2-1	CASSTVAGVTYNEQFF	TGTGCCAGCAGTACGGTAGCGGGGGTAACCTACAATGAGCAGTTCTTC
TRBD2	TRBV27	many	TRBJ2-1	CASSHRRPGLAGDDEQFF	TGTGCCAGCAGTCACCGCCGCCCGGGACTAGCGGGAGATGATGAGCAGTTCTTC
TRBD1	TRBV11-2	many	TRBJ2-3	CASKGATGMADTQYF	TGTGCCAGCAAGGGTGCGACAGGGATGGCAGATACGCAGTATTTT
.	TRBV30	few	TRBJ2-7	CAWVGGDRLYEQYF	TGTGCCTGGGTCGGGGGGGACAGACTCTACGAGCAGTACTTC
.	TRBV20-1	many	TRBJ2-1	CSARGAYNEQFF	TGCAGTGCTAGGGGGGCCTACAATGAGCAGTTCTTC
.	TRBV18	few	TRBJ1-2	CASSLPPNYGYTF	TGTGCCAGCTCACTACCTCCGAACTATGGCTACACCTTC
.	TRBV13	many	TRBJ2-1	CASSSGDGNEQFF	TGTGCCAGCAGTTCCGGGGACGGGAATGAGCAGTTCTTC
TRBD1	TRBV20-1	many	TRBJ1-5	CSARDLGGRSRNQPQHF	TGCAGTGCTAGAGATCTAGGGGGCAGGTCTCGCAATCAGCCCCAGCATTTT
TRBD2	TRBV27	few	TRBJ2-1	CASSFREGGNEQFF	TGTGCCAGCAGTTTCAGGGAGGGCGGCAATGAGCAGTTCTTC
.	TRBV29-1	many	TRBJ2-7	CSVARRAGGDEQYF	TGCAGCGTTGCGCGGAGGGCCGGTGGGGACGAGCAGTACTTC
TRBD2	TRBV28	.	TRBJ2-3	CASSLVFPGGDTQYF	TGTGCCAGCAGTTTAGTGTTCCCGGGGGGAGATACGCAGTATTTT
.	TRBV7-8	.	TRBJ1-5	CASSGTLGNQPQHF	TGTGCCAGCAGCGGGACTTTGGGCAATCAGCCCCAGCATTTT
TRBD2	TRBV6-9	.	TRBJ2-7	CASSYSGAGLPYEQYF	TGTGCCAGCAGTTATTCTGGAGCGGGATTACCCTACGAGCAGTACTTC
.	TRBV30	few	TRBJ1-2	CAWSVGSRRYGYTF	TGTGCCTGGAGTGTGGGCAGCCGGCGGTATGGCTACACCTTC
.	TRBV20-1	few	TRBJ2-5	CSARHLETQYF	TGCAGTGCTAGGCACCTCGAGACCCAGTACTTC